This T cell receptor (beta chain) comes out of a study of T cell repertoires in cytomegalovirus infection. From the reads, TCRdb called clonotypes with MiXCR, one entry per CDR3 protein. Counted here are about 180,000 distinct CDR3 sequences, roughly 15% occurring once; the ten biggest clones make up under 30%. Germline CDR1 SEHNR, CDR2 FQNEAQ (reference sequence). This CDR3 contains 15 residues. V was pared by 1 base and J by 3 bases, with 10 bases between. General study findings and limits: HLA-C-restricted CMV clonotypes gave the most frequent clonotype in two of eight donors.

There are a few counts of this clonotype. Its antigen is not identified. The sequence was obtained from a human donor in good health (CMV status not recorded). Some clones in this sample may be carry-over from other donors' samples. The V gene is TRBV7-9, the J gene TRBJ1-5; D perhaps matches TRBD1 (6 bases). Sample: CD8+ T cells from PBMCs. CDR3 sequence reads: CASSLGQAPNQPQHF. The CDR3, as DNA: TGTGCCAGCAGCTTAGGACAGGCCCCCAATCAGCCCCAGCATTTT.